This T cell receptor (beta chain) is drawn from a study of glioma-infiltrating T cells after dendritic cell vaccination. Study as a whole: Patients received three intradermal dendritic cell vaccine injections at biweekly intervals.

Primers: 60 V beta forward and 13 J beta reverse. Profiled with immunoSEQ multiplex PCR; TCRdb holds only in-frame clones, not every one. The table lists over 90,000 clones, around 81% of them singletons. None of the glioblastoma patients had an isocitrate dehydrogenase mutation. The germline V gene encodes CDR1 SGHVS and CDR2 FNYEAQ. This CDR3 region has 14 residues. The ends lost 0 bases at V and 6 bases at J; junction bases unmatched: 4. This rearrangement joins TRBV7-6 to TRBJ1-1, with 7 positions matching TRBD1. The sequence derives from a human donor with glioblastoma. This sample comprised blood, obtained before dendritic cell vaccination. The CDR3 DNA reads TGTGCCAGCAGCTTAGCAGGGGGCGGGTCTGAAGCTTTCTTT. Protein sequence: CASSLAGGGSEAFF.